The clone carrying this T cell receptor beta chain was recorded once. Negatively enriched CD4+ T cells were divided by CD45RA into naive and memory. This sample was taken from a study of shared clonotypes between healthy human individuals. The CDR3 is 12 amino acids. V shed 7 bases and J shed 4 bases, with 12 bases lying between them. Germline V lookup: CDR1 SGHRS, CDR2 YFSETQ. This table comes from immunoSEQ multiplex PCR, and its TCRdb copy is limited to in-frame clones, with some not included. The sample contains hundreds of thousands of clones, around 72% of which appear only once. The sample was memory CD4+ T cells sorted from blood. Indicated subset: CD45RA-negative fraction. The TCR comes from a woman aged 25 to 39 in good health. J is TRBJ2-7 and V is TRBV5-1; D is unclear. The CDR3 nucleotides read TGCGCCAGCCGTGACCAGGCGTACGAGCAGTACTTC. Its protein product is CASRDQAYEQYF.